One and the same sample provided the 23 T cell receptor beta chains below, sequenced in a study of blood T cells in healthy people across ages. The second PCR ran 7 to 11 cycles with a sample-barcoded 5' primer and J-beta primers. TCRdb reprocessed the 5' RACE reads with MiXCR, giving one entry per CDR3 protein. The sample records about 760,000 distinct CDR3 sequences, around a quarter being singletons. The sample was also reused in another study, on T cells of mothers and their children.

Input material: blood. These receptors were collected from a boy under 18 in good health.

CDR3 region: CASRRDVDTGELFF. In nucleotides, the CDR3 is TGCGCCAGCAGGAGGGATGTGGACACCGGGGAGCTGTTTTTT. The chain recombines TRBV5-1 with TRBJ2-2; D may be TRBD2 (5 bases). The CDR3 is 14 amino acids. Germline V gene data show CDR1 as SGHRS and CDR2 as YFSETQ. Trimming cost V 5 bases and J 3 bases, with 11 bases left between them. The full variable domain, with the rest looked up from reference TRBV5-1 and TRBJ2-2, is KAGVTQTPRYLIKTRGQQVTLSCSPISGHRSVSWYQQTPGQGLQFLFEYFSETQRNKGNFPGRFSGRQFSNSRSEMNVSTLELGDSALYLCASRRDVDTGELFFGEGSRLTVL.

This clonotype has only a few counts. The gene calls are TRBV2 and TRBJ1-2, with D maybe TRBD1 (6 bases). Trimming took off 8 bases at V and 0 bases at J, with 16 bases between the two ends. CDR1 and CDR2 from the germline V gene are SNHLY and FYNNEI. This CDR3 spans 15 amino acids. CDR3: CASGEEQGPNYGYTF. The CDR3, as DNA: TGTGCCAGCGGAGAGGAGCAGGGGCCTAACTATGGCTACACCTTC.

The chain has TRBV7-3 and TRBJ2-3; the match to TRBD2 covers 11 bases. The J segment lost 6 bases and the V segment lost 4 bases, leaving 6 bases of the junction unmatched. Germline CDR1 is SGHTA and CDR2 is FQGTGA. The CDR3 loop spans 15 amino acids. CDR3 sequence (DNA): TGTGCCAGCAGCTCGACTAGCGGGGAGGTCGATACGCAGTATTTT. Translation gives CASSSTSGEVDTQYF.

The sample holds a few counts of this clonotype. The chain combines TRBV6-2 or TRBV6-3 with TRBJ2-7; TRBD2 matches 7 bases. This CDR3 is 13 amino acids long. CDR1 is MNHEY and CDR2 is SVGEGT in the germline V gene. V trimming: 7 bases; J trimming: 4 bases; junction bases outside the gene matches: 7. The CDR3 sequence: CASNPGGLYEQYF. CDR3 DNA: TGTGCCAGCAATCCGGGGGGTCTTTACGAGCAGTACTTC.

This rearrangement joins TRBV4-2 to TRBJ2-3; 9 bases are shared with TRBD2. The V gene's germline CDR1 is LGHNA and CDR2 YNFKEQ. The junction had 8 bases not matched to a gene; V was cut back by 0 bases and J by 4 bases. This CDR3 spans 17 amino acids. The CDR3 here is CASSQDGTSPGADTQYF. The CDR3 bases are TGTGCCAGCAGCCAAGACGGGACTAGCCCCGGAGCAGATACGCAGTATTTT.

Concerning this clonotype: Germline and junction disagree at one end, which may indicate a read error. This sequence joins TRBV29-1 and TRBJ1-2; unclear D gene. The germline gives CDR1 SQVTM, CDR2 ANQGSEA. The CDR3 has 12 amino acids. DNA of the CDR3: TGCAGCGTTGAAGAAGTTAACTATGGCTGCACCTTC. It translates to CSVEEVNYGCTF.

This clonotype has just a few counts. The chain uses TRBV29-1 and TRBJ2-5, with a weak D call TRBD1 (5 bases). Germline lookup yields CDR1 SQVTM and CDR2 ANQGSEA. Trimming took off 3 bases at V and 5 bases at J, with 10 bases between the two ends. This CDR3 contains 12 residues. CDR3 sequence (DNA): TGCAGCGTTGATAAGGGGTTTGAGACCCAGTACTTC. Its protein product is CSVDKGFETQYF.

This clonotype was found a few times. The genes are TRBV3-1 and TRBJ2-1, with D uncertain. Trimming took off 4 bases at V and 0 bases at J, with 10 bases between the two ends. The CDR3 extends over 15 amino acids. The germline V gene encodes CDR1 LGHDT and CDR2 YNNKEL (reference sequence). The DNA for the CDR3 is TGTGCCAGCAGCCTAATTTCGAGCTCCTACAATGAGCAGTTCTTC. It encodes CASSLISSSYNEQFF.

The chain recombines TRBV20-1 with TRBJ2-7; 15 bases are a match to TRBD2. CDR1 and CDR2 (germline): DFQATT, SNEGSKA (reference sequence). There are 16 residues in the CDR3. Unmatched junction bases numbered 4, after V lost 1 base and J lost 3 bases. This CDR3 is CSARAGTSGRFYEQYF. The CDR3, as DNA: TGCAGTGCTAGAGCCGGGACTAGCGGGAGGTTCTACGAGCAGTACTTC.

This chain's CDR3 is CASSEGLAVYRETQYF. CDR3 DNA sequence: TGTGCCAGCAGTGAAGGACTAGCGGTATACCGAGAGACCCAGTACTTC. The gene calls are TRBV2 and TRBJ2-5; the match to TRBD2 covers 9 bases. The CDR3 runs 16 residues. V shed 1 base and J 4 bases; nucleotides not matched to a gene: 7. From germline, CDR1 is SNHLY and CDR2 FYNNEI.

Of note for this clonotype: Mismatch with germline at one junction end may stem from a read error. The J gene is TRBJ2-2, the V gene TRBV27; D is possibly TRBD2 (5 bases). CDR1 and CDR2 (germline): MNHEY, SMNVEV (reference sequence). The CDR3 consists of 13 residues. CDR3: CASTSTNTGELFF. In DNA, the CDR3 is TGTGCCAGCACCTCCACGAACACCGGGGAGTTGTTTTTT.

This clonotype was seen a handful of times. The chain employs TRBV28 and TRBJ2-1; D uncertain. This CDR3 contains 12 residues. The V end was cut by 6 bases, the J end by 5 bases, with 8 bases between. CDR1 is MDHEN, CDR2 SYDVKM, per germline. The CDR3 nucleotides read TGTGCCAGCAGCGGCCCAAACAATGAGCAGTTCTTC. This codes for CASSGPNNEQFF.

This clonotype has only a few counts. Germline is not matched at one junction end, which may reflect a read error. J is TRBJ2-2 and V is TRBV6-2 or TRBV6-3, with TRBD1 matching 7 bases. Per germline, CDR1 MNHEY and CDR2 SVGEGT. The CDR3 covers 16 residues. In nucleotides, the CDR3 is TGTGCCACCTGGGGATCGGCAGGGGGTGCCACCTGGGAGCTGTTTTTT. This sequence encodes CATWGSAGGATWELFF.

This clonotype was seen a handful of times. The V call is TRBV20-1, the J call TRBJ2-5; 11 bases line up with TRBD2. The end of the DNA aligns better with TRBJ2-7, so the J call may be wrong. The CDR3 loop spans 15 amino acids. CDR1 DFQATT and CDR2 SNEGSKA come from the germline V gene (reference sequence). The CDR3, as DNA: TGCAGTGCTAGTCCTGAGGGACTAGCGGCCTACGAGCAGTACTTC. Residues: CSASPEGLAAYEQYF.

The V and J genes are TRBV6-1 and TRBJ2-7; D call uncertain. V lost 1 base to trimming and J lost 3 bases, with 10 bases between them. CDR3 length: 14 residues. The germline V gene has CDR1 MNHNS and CDR2 SASEGT. CDR3 sequence reads: CASSEGWGGYEQYF. CDR3 DNA: TGTGCCAGCAGTGAAGGGTGGGGTGGCTACGAGCAGTACTTC.

The chain employs TRBV29-1 and TRBJ2-7, with TRBD1 matching 12 bases. The CDR3 totals 15 residues. Trimming at V came to 6 bases and at J to 5 bases, leaving 11 bases not matched to a gene. CDR1 is SQVTM and CDR2 is ANQGSEA in the germline V gene. CDR3 sequence reads: CSVAVWGQGANEQYF. The CDR3 nucleotides are TGCAGCGTCGCGGTATGGGGACAGGGGGCCAACGAGCAGTACTTC.

The chain has TRBV27 and TRBJ2-3; tentative D call: TRBD1 (5 bases). The CDR3 has 15 residues. Germline V lookup: CDR1 MNHEY, CDR2 SMNVEV (reference sequence). The V and J ends lost 3 bases and 2 bases respectively, with 12 bases between them. The DNA for the CDR3 is TGTGCCAGCAGTTTGGGGCAGGCGTTCACAGATACGCAGTATTTT. This codes for CASSLGQAFTDTQYF.

The chain links TRBV6-1 to TRBJ2-1; 10 bases align to TRBD1. V gave up 7 bases and J gave up 7 bases; unmatched junction bases: 13. CDR3 length equals 16 residues. Germline loops: CDR1 MNHNS, CDR2 SASEGT. CDR3 region: CASKKMGTGVWNEQFF. Here the CDR3 DNA reads TGTGCCAGCAAAAAAATGGGGACAGGGGTATGGAATGAGCAGTTCTTC.

V gene TRBV5-1 combines with J gene TRBJ2-4; 7 bases are a match to TRBD2. Trimming at V came to 4 bases and at J to 8 bases, leaving 12 bases not matched to a gene. This CDR3 region has 15 residues. In germline, CDR1 is SGHRS, CDR2 YFSETQ. The CDR3 sequence is CASSLGRGSDHIQYF. The CDR3 DNA reads TGCGCCAGCAGCCTTGGGCGCGGGAGTGATCACATTCAGTACTTC.

The table lists this clonotype with a few counts. V usage is TRBV5-1 and J usage is TRBJ2-7; a weak D match, TRBD1 (6 bases). Germline V gene sequence: CDR1 SGHRS, CDR2 YFSETQ. The CDR3 has 13 residues. V was clipped by 3 bases and J by 2 bases, with 9 bases between them. The CDR3 spells CASSWDITYEQYF. In nucleotides, the CDR3 is TGCGCCAGCAGCTGGGACATAACCTACGAGCAGTACTTC.

This clonotype has more than one count but fewer than ten. The CDR3 DNA reads as TGTGCCAGCAGTGAACAACAGGGAGTTGAAAAACTGTTTTTT. Its translation is CASSEQQGVEKLFF. This chain links TRBV6-1 with TRBJ1-4, with D perhaps matching TRBD1 (6 bases). The CDR3 spans 14 residues. Per the germline V gene, CDR1 is MNHNS and CDR2 is SASEGT. Trimming took off 2 bases at V and 7 bases at J, with 11 bases between the two ends.

A note on this clonotype: One junction end disagrees with the germline gene, perhaps due to a read error. The J gene is TRBJ2-7, the V gene TRBV18; D may be TRBD2 (6 bases). CDR3 length: 16 amino acids. Per germline, CDR1 KGHSH and CDR2 LQKENI. DNA for the CDR3: TGCGCCAGCTCACCTTTGACCGGGACTTGGGATTACGAGCAGTACTTC. As protein: CASSPLTGTWDYEQYF.

The J gene is TRBJ1-1, the V gene TRBV29-1, with D hard to call. Germline V lookup: CDR1 SQVTM, CDR2 ANQGSEA. This CDR3 contains 11 residues. Trimming took off 4 bases at V and 7 bases at J, with 10 bases between the two ends. The CDR3 is CSVARIYEAFF. CDR3 bases: TGCAGCGTTGCGCGTATCTATGAAGCTTTCTTT.